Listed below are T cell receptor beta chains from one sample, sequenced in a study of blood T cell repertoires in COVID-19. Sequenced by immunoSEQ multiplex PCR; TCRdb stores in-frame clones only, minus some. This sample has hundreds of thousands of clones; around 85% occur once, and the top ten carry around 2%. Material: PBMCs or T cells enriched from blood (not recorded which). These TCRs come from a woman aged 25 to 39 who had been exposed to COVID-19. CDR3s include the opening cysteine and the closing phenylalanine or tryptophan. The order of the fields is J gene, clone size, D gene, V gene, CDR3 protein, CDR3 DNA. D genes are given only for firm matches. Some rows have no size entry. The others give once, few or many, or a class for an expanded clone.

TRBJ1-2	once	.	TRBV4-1	CASSQGGGILNYGYTF	TGCGCCAGCAGCCAAGGGGGCGGTATACTAAACTATGGCTACACCTTC
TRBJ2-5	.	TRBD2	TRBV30	CAWKSGSRETQYF	TGTGCCTGGAAGAGCGGGAGTAGGGAGACCCAGTACTTC
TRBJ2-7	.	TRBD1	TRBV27	CASSLSRKGGALEQYF	TGTGCCAGCAGTTTGAGTCGTAAAGGGGGCGCGTTGGAGCAGTACTTC
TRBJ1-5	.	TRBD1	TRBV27	CASSFGQGNQPQHF	TGTGCCAGCAGTTTTGGACAGGGCAATCAGCCCCAGCATTTT
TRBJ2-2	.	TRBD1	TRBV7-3	CASRVSRQGASGELFF	TGTGCCAGCAGAGTTAGCAGACAGGGGGCTTCCGGGGAGCTGTTTTTT
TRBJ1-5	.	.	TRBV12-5	CASGLTGRQPQHF	TGTGCTAGTGGTTTGACAGGGCGTCAGCCCCAGCATTTT
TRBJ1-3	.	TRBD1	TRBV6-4	CASSDPSRGTTGNTIYF	TGTGCCAGCAGTGACCCCTCCAGGGGGACCACTGGAAACACCATATATTTT
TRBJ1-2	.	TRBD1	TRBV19	CASGEGTGGYGYTF	TGTGCGAGTGGGGAAGGGACAGGGGGCTATGGCTACACCTTC
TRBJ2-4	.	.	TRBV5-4	CASSLDRVDIQYF	TGTGCCAGCAGCTTGGACCGGGTGGACATTCAGTACTTC
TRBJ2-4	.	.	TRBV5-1	CASSWGRGGMDIQYF	TGCGCCAGCAGCTGGGGCCGCGGAGGGATGGACATTCAGTACTTC
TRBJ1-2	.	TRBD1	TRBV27	CASSRTGGFDGYTF	TGTGCCAGCTCACGGACAGGGGGCTTCGATGGCTACACCTTC
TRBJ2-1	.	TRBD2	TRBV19	CASSIPQGGTSRGNEQFF	TGTGCCAGTAGTATACCCCAGGGAGGGACTAGTCGGGGTAATGAGCAGTTCTTC
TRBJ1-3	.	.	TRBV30	CAWSPGTGNTIYF	TGTGCCTGGAGTCCCGGGACTGGAAACACCATATATTTT
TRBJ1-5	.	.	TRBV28	CASEATGFGNQPQHF	TGTGCCAGCGAAGCTACAGGGTTTGGCAATCAGCCCCAGCATTTT
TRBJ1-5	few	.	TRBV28	CASSLAGDQPQHF	TGTGCCAGCAGTTTAGCGGGGGACCAGCCCCAGCATTTT
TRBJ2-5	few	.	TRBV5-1	CASSYSGNPQETQYF	TGCGCCAGCAGCTATTCCGGTAATCCCCAAGAGACCCAGTACTTC
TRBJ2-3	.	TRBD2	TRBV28	CASSLGAGFTDTQYF	TGTGCCAGCAGTTTAGGAGCGGGATTCACAGATACGCAGTATTTT
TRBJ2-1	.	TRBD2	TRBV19	CASKEGLAGDLREQFF	TGTGCCAGTAAGGAAGGGCTAGCGGGAGATTTAAGAGAGCAGTTCTTC
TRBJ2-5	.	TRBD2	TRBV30	CAWSRLAGRETQYF	TGTGCCTGGAGTAGACTAGCGGGTAGGGAGACCCAGTACTTC
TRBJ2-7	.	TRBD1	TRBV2	CASSTTGGPYEQYF	TGTGCCAGCAGTACGACAGGGGGCCCCTACGAGCAGTACTTC
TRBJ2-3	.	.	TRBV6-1	CASSEGRTRQGADTQYF	TGTGCCAGCAGTGAGGGGAGGACCAGACAGGGTGCAGATACGCAGTATTTT
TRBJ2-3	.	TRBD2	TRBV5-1	CASSDSGRASTDTQYF	TGCGCCAGCAGCGATAGCGGGAGGGCCTCCACAGATACGCAGTATTTT
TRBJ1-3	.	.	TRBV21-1	CASSKVLNTIYF	TGTGCCAGCAGCAAAGTATTAAACACCATATATTTT
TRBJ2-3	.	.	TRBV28	CASSLYRGGRGTDTQYF	TGTGCCAGCAGCTTATACAGAGGGGGAAGGGGCACAGATACGCAGTATTTT
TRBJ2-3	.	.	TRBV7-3	CASSFQGTDTQYF	TGTGCCAGCAGCTTCCAGGGAACAGATACGCAGTATTTT
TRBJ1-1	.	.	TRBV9	CASSVGRENTEAFF	TGTGCCAGCAGCGTAGGACGGGAAAACACTGAAGCTTTCTTT
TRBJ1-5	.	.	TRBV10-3	CAIRGQHSNQPQHF	TGTGCCATCCGAGGACAGCATAGCAATCAGCCCCAGCATTTT
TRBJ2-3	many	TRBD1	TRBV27	CASSSRTGVTDTQYF	TGTGCCAGCAGTTCGCGGACAGGGGTCACAGATACGCAGTATTTT
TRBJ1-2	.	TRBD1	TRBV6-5	CASSSGQGFNYGYTF	TGTGCCAGCAGTTCTGGACAGGGTTTTAACTATGGCTACACCTTC
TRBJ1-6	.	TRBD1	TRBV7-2	CASSLVAGQVNSPLHF	TGTGCCAGCAGCTTAGTGGCGGGACAGGTCAATTCACCCCTCCACTTT
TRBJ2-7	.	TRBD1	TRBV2	CASTKDRGGEQYF	TGTGCCAGCACCAAGGACAGGGGAGGCGAGCAGTACTTC
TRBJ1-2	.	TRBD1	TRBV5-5	CASSLTGGSNYGYTF	TGTGCCAGCAGCTTGACAGGGGGAAGTAACTATGGCTACACCTTC
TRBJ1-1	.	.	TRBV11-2	CASSFTQGTPNTEAFF	TGTGCCAGCAGCTTTACACAGGGAACCCCCAACACTGAAGCTTTCTTT
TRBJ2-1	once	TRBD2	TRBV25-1	CASTQTSGPGYEQFF	TGTGCCAGCACCCAGACTAGCGGTCCCGGGTATGAGCAGTTCTTC
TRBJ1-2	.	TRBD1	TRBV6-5	CASSRPGQGVAGYTF	TGTGCCAGCAGTAGACCGGGACAGGGAGTCGCTGGCTACACCTTC
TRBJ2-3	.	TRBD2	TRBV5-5	CASSLGTSGNIRTDTQYF	TGTGCCAGCAGCCTAGGGACTAGCGGGAATATCCGCACAGATACGCAGTATTTT
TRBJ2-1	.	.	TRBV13	CASRSPTRGVEQFF	TGTGCCAGCAGATCGCCGACTAGGGGCGTTGAGCAGTTCTTC
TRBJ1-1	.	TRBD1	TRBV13	CASSFIAGQGGIEAFF	TGTGCCAGCAGCTTTATCGCGGGACAGGGCGGAATAGAAGCTTTCTTT
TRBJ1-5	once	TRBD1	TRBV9	CASSRTGGGQPQHF	TGTGCCAGCAGTCGTACAGGGGGAGGTCAGCCCCAGCATTTT
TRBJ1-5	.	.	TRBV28	CANQRSYNQPQHF	TGTGCCAACCAGAGGTCTTACAATCAGCCCCAGCATTTT
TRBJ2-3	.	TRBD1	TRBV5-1	CASSGTASDTQYF	TGCGCCAGCAGCGGGACAGCGTCGGATACGCAGTATTTT
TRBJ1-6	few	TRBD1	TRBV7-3	CASSQTGANSPLHF	TGTGCCAGCAGTCAGACAGGGGCAAATTCACCCCTCCACTTT
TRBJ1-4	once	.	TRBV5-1	CASSSTGRHEKLFF	TGCGCCAGCAGCTCGACGGGGAGGCATGAAAAACTGTTTTTT
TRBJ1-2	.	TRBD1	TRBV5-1	CASSWGQGSTMGYTF	TGCGCCAGCAGCTGGGGACAGGGATCGACTATGGGCTACACCTTC